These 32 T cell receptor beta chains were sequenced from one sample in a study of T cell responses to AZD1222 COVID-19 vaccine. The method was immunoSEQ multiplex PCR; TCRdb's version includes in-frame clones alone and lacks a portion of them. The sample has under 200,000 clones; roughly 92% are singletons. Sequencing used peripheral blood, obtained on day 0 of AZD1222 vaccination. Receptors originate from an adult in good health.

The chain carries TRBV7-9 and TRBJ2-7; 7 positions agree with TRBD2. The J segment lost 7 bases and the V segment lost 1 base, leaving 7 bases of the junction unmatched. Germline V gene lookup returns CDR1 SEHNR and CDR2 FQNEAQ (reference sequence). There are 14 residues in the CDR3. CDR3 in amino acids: CASSLERGEWEQYF. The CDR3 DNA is TGTGCCAGCAGCTTAGAGCGGGGAGAATGGGAGCAGTACTTC.

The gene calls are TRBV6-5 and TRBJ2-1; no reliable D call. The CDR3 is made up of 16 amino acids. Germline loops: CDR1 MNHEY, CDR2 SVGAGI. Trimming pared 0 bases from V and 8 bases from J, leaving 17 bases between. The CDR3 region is CASSYSHTLGPDEQFF. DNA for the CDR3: TGTGCCAGCAGTTACTCTCACACCCTCGGTCCCGATGAGCAGTTCTTC.

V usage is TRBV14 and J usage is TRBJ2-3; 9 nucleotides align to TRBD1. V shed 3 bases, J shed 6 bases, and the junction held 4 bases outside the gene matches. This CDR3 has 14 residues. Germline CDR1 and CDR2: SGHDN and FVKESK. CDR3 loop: CASSQGTGPDTQYF. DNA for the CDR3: TGTGCCAGCAGCCAGGGGACAGGGCCGGATACGCAGTATTTT.

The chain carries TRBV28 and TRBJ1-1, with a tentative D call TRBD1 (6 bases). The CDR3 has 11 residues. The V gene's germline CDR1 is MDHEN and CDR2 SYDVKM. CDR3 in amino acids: CGTERNTEAFF. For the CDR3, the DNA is TGTGGGACAGAGAGGAACACTGAAGCTTTCTTT.

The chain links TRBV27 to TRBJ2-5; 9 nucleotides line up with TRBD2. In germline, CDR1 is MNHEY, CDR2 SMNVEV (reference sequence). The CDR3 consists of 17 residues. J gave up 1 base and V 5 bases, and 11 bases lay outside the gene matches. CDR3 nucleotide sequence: TGTGCCAGCAGTGGGTCGACTAGCGGAGGACTCCAAGAGACCCAGTACTTC. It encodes CASSGSTSGGLQETQYF.

The CDR3 region is CASFEGPAHQPQHF. CDR3 bases: TGTGCCAGCTTCGAGGGGCCGGCCCATCAGCCCCAGCATTTT. This chain connects TRBV6-5 to TRBJ1-5; a weak D match, TRBD1 (5 bases). V lost 8 bases, J lost 5 bases, and 16 bases lay in between. The CDR3 is made up of 14 amino acids. Germline CDR1 is MNHEY and CDR2 is SVGAGI.

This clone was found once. The CDR3 is CASSPQPGLAGRQYF. The CDR3 coding sequence is TGTGCCAGCAGTCCCCAACCGGGACTAGCGGGGCGGCAGTACTTC. The V call is TRBV6-5, the J call TRBJ2-7; 13 bases map to TRBD2. This CDR3 has 15 amino acids. Germline V gene sequence: CDR1 MNHEY, CDR2 SVGAGI. With V trimmed by 5 bases and J by 9 bases, 10 bases remained unmatched.

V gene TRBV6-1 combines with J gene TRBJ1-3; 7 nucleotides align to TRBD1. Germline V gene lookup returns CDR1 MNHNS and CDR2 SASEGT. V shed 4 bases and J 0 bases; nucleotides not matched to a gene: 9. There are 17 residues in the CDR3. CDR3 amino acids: CASSGPGQPISGNTIYF. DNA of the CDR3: TGTGCCAGCAGTGGACCGGGACAGCCGATCTCTGGAAACACCATATATTTT.

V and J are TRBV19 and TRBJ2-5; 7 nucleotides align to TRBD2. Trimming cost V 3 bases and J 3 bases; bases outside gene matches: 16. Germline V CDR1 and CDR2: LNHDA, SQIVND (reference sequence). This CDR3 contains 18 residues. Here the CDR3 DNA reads TGTGCCAGTAGTATGCGGGGATGGAGTAGCGGGTCGGAAGAGACCCAGTACTTC. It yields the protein CASSMRGWSSGSEETQYF.

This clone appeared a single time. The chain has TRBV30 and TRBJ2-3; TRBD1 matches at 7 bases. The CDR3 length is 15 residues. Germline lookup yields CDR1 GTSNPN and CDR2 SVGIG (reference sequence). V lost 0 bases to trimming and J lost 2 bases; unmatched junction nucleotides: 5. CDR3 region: CAWSVWDSYTDTQYF. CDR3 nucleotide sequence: TGTGCCTGGAGTGTATGGGACAGCTACACAGATACGCAGTATTTT.

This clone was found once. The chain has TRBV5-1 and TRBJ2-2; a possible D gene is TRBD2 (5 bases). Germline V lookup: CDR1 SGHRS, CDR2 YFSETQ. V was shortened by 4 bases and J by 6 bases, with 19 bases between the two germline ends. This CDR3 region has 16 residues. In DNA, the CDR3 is TGCGCCAGCAGCCCAACCCCACTAGAGTTGGCCGGGGAGCTGTTTTTT. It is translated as CASSPTPLELAGELFF.

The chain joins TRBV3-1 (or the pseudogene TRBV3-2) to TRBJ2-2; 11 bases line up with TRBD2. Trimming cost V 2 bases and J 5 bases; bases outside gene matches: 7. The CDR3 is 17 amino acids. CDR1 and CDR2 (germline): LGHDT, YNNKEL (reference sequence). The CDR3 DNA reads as TGTGCCAGCAGCCAAACTAGCGGGAGCTCCTCGACCGGGGAGCTGTTTTTT. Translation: CASSQTSGSSSTGELFF.

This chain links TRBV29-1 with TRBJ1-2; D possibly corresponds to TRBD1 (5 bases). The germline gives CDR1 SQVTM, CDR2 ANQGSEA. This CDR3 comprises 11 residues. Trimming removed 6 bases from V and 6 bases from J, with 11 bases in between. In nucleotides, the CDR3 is TGCAGCGTCGCCGGGACCCATGGCTACACCTTC. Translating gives CSVAGTHGYTF.

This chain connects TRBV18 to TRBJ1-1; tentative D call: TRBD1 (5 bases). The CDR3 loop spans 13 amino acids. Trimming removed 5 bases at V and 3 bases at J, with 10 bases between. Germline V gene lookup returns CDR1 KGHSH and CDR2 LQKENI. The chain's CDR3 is CASSGSGDTEAFF. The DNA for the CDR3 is TGTGCCAGCTCAGGGTCGGGGGACACTGAAGCTTTCTTT.

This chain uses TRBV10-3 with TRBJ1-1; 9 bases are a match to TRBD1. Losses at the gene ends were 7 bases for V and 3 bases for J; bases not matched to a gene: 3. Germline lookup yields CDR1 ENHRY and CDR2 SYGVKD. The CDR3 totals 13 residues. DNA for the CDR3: TGTGCCATCACAGGACAGGGGTACACTGAAGCTTTCTTT. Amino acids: CAITGQGYTEAFF.

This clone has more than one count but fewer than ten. Here the CDR3 DNA reads TGTGCCAGCAGCCTAACGCATAATTCACCCCTCCACTTT. This sequence encodes CASSLTHNSPLHF. This chain uses TRBV5-4 with TRBJ1-6; D remains ambiguous. Germline assignment: CDR1 SGHNT and CDR2 YYREEE (reference sequence). V shed 4 bases and J shed 5 bases, with 7 bases lying between them. This CDR3 region has 13 residues.

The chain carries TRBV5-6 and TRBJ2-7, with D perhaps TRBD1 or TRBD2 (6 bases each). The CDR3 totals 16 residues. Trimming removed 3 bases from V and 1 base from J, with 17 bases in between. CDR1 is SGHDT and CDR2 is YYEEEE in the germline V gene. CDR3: CASSSETRGTSYEQYF. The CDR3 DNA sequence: TGTGCCAGCAGCTCCGAGACTCGGGGGACATCCTACGAGCAGTACTTC.

CDR3 sequence reads: CASRLRDRGPGATEAFF. The DNA of the CDR3 is TGTGCCAGTAGACTCCGGGACAGGGGGCCTGGTGCCACTGAAGCTTTCTTT. V gene TRBV19 combines with J gene TRBJ1-1; 12 bases are a match to TRBD1. V dropped 6 bases and J dropped 4; count of bases not matched to a gene: 12. Germline-derived CDR1 and CDR2 are LNHDA and SQIVND (reference sequence). The CDR3 runs 17 residues.

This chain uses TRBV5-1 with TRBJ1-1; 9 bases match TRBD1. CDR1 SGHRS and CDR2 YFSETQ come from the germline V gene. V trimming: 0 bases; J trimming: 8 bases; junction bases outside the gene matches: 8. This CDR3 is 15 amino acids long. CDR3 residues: CASSLAGITGGEAFF. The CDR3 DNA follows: TGCGCCAGCAGCTTGGCCGGAATCACAGGGGGCGAAGCTTTCTTT.

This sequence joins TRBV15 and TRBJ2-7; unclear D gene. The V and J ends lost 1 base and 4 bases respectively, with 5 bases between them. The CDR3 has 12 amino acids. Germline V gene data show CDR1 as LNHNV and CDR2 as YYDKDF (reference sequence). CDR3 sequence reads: CATSRAGYEQYF. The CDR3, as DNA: TGTGCCACCAGCAGAGCAGGTTACGAGCAGTACTTC. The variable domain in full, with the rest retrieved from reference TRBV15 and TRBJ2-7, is DAMVIQNPRYQVTQFGKPVTLSCSQTLNHNVMYWYQQKSSQAPKLLFHYYDKDFNNEADTPDNFQSRRPNTSFCFLDIRSPGLGDTAMYLCATSRAGYEQYFGPGTRLTVT.

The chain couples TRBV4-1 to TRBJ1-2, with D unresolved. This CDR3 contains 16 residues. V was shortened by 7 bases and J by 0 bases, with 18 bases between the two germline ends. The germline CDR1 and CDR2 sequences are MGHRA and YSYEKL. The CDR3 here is CASTYLEGIANYGYTF. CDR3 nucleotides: TGCGCCAGCACTTATCTCGAAGGAATAGCTAACTATGGCTACACCTTC.

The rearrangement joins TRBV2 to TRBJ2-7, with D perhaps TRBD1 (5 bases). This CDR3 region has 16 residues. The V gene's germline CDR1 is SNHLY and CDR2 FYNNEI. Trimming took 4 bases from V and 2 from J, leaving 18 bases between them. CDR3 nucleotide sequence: TGTGCCAGCAGTGTCCAGACGGGCAGGGAAACCTACGAGCAGTACTTC. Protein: CASSVQTGRETYEQYF.

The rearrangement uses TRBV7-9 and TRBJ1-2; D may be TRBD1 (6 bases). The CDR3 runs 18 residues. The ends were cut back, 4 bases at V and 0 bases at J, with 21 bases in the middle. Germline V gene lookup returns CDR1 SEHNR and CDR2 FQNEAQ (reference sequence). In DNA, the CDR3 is TGTGCCAGCAGCTCTCTGTCGAAAGCGGACAGAACTAACTATGGCTACACCTTC. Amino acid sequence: CASSSLSKADRTNYGYTF.

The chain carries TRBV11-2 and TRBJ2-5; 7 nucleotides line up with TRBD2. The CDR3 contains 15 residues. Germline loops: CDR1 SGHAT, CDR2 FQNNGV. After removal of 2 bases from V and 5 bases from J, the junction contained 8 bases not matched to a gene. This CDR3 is CASSLSTGGVETQYF. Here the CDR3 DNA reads TGTGCCAGCAGCTTATCAACGGGGGGAGTGGAGACCCAGTACTTC. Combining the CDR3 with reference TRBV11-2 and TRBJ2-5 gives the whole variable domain EAGVAQSPRYKIIEKRQSVAFWCNPISGHATLYWYQQILGQGPKLLIQFQNNGVVDDSQLPKDRFSAERLKGVDSTLKIQPAKLEDSAVYLCASSLSTGGVETQYFGPGTRLLVL.

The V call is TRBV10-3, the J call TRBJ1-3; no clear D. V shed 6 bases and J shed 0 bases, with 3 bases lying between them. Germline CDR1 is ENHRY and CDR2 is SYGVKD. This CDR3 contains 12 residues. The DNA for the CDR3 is TGTGCCATCAGGGGCTCTGGAAACACCATATATTTT. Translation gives CAIRGSGNTIYF.

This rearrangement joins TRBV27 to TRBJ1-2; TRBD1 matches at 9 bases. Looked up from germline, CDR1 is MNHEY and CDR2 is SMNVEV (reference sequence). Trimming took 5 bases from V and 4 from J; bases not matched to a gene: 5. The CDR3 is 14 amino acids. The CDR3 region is CASSPGQGIYGYTF. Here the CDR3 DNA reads TGTGCCAGCAGTCCCGGACAGGGGATCTATGGCTACACCTTC.

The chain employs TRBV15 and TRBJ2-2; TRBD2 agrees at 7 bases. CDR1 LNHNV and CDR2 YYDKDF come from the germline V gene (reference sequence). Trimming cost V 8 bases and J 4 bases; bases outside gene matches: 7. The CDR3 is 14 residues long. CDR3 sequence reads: CATGSREGTGELFF. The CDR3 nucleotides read TGTGCCACCGGGAGCAGGGAGGGCACCGGGGAGCTGTTTTTT.

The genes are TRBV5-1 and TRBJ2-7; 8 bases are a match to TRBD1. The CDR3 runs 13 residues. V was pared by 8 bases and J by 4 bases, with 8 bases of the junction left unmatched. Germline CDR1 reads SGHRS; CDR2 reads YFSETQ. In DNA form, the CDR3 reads TGCGCCAGTAGGGGACAGGAGGATTACGAGCAGTACTTC. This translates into CASRGQEDYEQYF.

CDR3 residues: CAISAGTTYEQYF. CDR3 nucleotides: TGTGCCATCAGTGCCGGGACAACCTACGAGCAGTACTTC. V gene TRBV10-3 combines with J gene TRBJ2-7, with D maybe TRBD1 (6 bases). CDR3 length: 13 residues. Germline CDR1 and CDR2: ENHRY and SYGVKD. Trimming took off 4 bases at V and 2 bases at J, with 9 bases between the two ends.

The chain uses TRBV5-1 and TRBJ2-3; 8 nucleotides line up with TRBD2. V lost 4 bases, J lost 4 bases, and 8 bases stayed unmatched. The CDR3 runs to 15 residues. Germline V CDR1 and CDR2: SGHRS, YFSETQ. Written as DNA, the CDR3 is TGCGCCAGCAGCCCATTAGCGGGAACGGCAGATACGCAGTATTTT. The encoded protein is CASSPLAGTADTQYF. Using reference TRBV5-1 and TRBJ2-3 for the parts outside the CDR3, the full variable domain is KAGVTQTPRYLIKTRGQQVTLSCSPISGHRSVSWYQQTPGQGLQFLFEYFSETQRNKGNFPGRFSGRQFSNSRSEMNVSTLELGDSALYLCASSPLAGTADTQYFGPGTRLTVL.

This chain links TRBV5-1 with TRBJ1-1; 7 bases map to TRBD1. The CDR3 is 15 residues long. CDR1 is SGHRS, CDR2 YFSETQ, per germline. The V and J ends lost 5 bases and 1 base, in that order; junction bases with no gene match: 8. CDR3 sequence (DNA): TGCGCCAGCAGTTACGGGACAGCCCAGAACACTGAAGCTTTCTTT. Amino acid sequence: CASSYGTAQNTEAFF.

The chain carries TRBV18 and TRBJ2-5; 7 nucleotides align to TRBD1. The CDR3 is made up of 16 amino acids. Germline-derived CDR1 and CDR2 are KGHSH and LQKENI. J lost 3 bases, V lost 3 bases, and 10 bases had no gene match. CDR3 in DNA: TGTGCCAGCTCACCGCGAGGGGGCAAGGGAAAAGAGACCCAGTACTTC. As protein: CASSPRGGKGKETQYF.